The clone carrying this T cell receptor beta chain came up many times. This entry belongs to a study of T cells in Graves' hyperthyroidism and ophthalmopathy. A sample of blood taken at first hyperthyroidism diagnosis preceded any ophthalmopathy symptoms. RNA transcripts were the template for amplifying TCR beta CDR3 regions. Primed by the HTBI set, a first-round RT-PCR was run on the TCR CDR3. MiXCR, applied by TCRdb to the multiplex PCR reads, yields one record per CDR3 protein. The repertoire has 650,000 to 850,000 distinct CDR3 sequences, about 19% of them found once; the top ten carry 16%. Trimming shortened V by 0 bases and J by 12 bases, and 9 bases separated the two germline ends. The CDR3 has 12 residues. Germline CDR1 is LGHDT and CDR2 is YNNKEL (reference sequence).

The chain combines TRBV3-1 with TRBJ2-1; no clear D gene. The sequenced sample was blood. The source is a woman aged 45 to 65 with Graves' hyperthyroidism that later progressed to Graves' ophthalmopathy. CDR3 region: CASSQEEEWQFF. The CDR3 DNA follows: TGTGCCAGCAGCCAAGAAGAGGAATGGCAGTTCTTC.